The 3 T cell receptor beta chains below come from one sample, sequenced in a study of cytomegalovirus exposure and HLA in healthy donors. Both 60 Vbeta primers and 13 Jbeta primers went into the PCR. This table comes from immunoSEQ multiplex PCR, and its TCRdb copy is limited to in-frame clones, with some not included. The sample carries over 130,000 clones, 70% to 85% recorded once. The sequenced sample consisted of PBMCs. The receptors here all came from a man aged 40-55 years in good health and CMV-seronegative.

This chain connects TRBV7-6 to TRBJ2-1, with TRBD1 matching over 9 bases. CDR1 SGHVS and CDR2 FNYEAQ come from the germline V gene. The CDR3 runs to 15 residues. Trimming took 4 bases from V and 0 from J; bases not matched to a gene: 1. The CDR3 spells CASSSGQGSYNEQFF. In DNA, the CDR3 is TGTGCCAGCAGCTCGGGACAGGGCTCCTACAATGAGCAGTTCTTC.

The rearrangement uses TRBV11-2 and TRBJ2-5, with TRBD1 matching 8 bases. The end of the DNA aligns better with TRBJ2-7, so the J call may be wrong. Germline CDR1 SGHAT, CDR2 FQNNGV. The CDR3 is 17 amino acids. CDR3 sequence (DNA): TGTGCCAGCAGCATTACCGGGACAGGTAGGAGCTCCTACGAGCAGTACTTC. It specifies CASSITGTGRSSYEQYF.

The chain joins TRBV15 to TRBJ2-1; D might be TRBD1 (5 bases). Germline V gives CDR1 LNHNV, CDR2 YYDKDF (reference sequence). This CDR3 contains 16 residues. The V and J ends lost 1 base and 4 bases respectively, with 14 bases between them. CDR3 coding DNA: TGTGCCACCAGCAGAGCGGCAGGGTTTGTGTACAATGAGCAGTTCTTC. Translated, it gives CATSRAAGFVYNEQFF.